This T cell receptor beta chain emerged from a study of T cell clonality in common variable immunodeficiency. Study results and limitations: Reportedly, TCR beta sequences from common variable immunodeficiency showed fewer deletions and N-nucleotide insertions.

CVID subjects were around 16 female and more than 25 male, aged roughly 9 to 70. Blood samples were heparinized, about 4.5 to 9 ml per donor. Only in-frame clones appear in the TCRdb table, and some are missing; sequencing was by immunoSEQ multiplex PCR. The sample offers roughly 32,000 clones and no singletons, the top ten holding more than 25%. This clone occurred many times. Its antigen is unidentified. The read finishes 3 residues shy of the CDR3 end, and the germline J gene is used to complete it. The CDR3 covers 12 residues. V lost 2 bases and J lost 5, with 9 bases in between. The V gene's germline CDR1 is GTSNPN and CDR2 SVGIG (reference sequence).

The receptor comes from a human donor with common variable immunodeficiency. The sample comprised peripheral blood mononuclear cells. The rearrangement links TRBV30 to TRBJ1-1; D not resolved. The CDR3 DNA, read in part, is TGTGCCTGGAGTCCCTCGTCGACTGAA. Protein: CAWSPSSTE. The CDR3 in its entirety is CAWSPSSTEAFF.